This T cell receptor beta chain was recorded in a study of CD8+ T cells in alopecia areata. Study-level points and caveats: Scalp sequencing captures resident alphabeta T cells of normal skin too.

Treatment specified: oral pan-JAK inhibitor, 5-10 mg twice daily. cDNA serving as the sequencing template came from extracted, reverse transcribed RNA. Some clones are missing from TCRdb's copy, which holds only in-frame ones; the method was immunoSEQ multiplex PCR. The data contain under 150,000 clones, 61% of them singletons. Germline CDR1 is SGHRS and CDR2 is YFSETQ. This CDR3 is built from 14 residues. The V gene end was trimmed by 2 bases and the J gene end by 1 base; junction bases not matched to a gene: 1. This clone was detected a few times. What it recognizes is unknown. The sample was CD4+ T cells sorted from blood, taken at week 4, from a patient treated with tofacitinib. The sequence came from a human donor with alopecia areata. The J gene is TRBJ2-5, the V gene TRBV5-1; 8 bases map to TRBD2. CDR3: CASSFAGGQETQYF. The CDR3 coding sequence is TGCGCCAGCAGCTTCGCGGGAGGCCAAGAGACCCAGTACTTC.